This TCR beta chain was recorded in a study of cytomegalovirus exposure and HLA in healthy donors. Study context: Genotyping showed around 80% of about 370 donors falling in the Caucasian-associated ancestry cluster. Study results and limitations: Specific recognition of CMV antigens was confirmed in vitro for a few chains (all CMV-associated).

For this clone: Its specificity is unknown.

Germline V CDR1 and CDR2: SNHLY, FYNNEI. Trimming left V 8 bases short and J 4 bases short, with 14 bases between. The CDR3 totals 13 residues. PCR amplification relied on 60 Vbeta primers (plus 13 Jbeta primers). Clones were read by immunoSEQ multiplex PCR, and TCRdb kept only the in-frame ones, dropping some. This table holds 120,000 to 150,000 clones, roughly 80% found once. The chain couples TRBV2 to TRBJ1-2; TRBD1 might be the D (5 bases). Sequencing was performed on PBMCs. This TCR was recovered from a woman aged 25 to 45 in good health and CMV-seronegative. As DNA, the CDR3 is TGTGCCAGCCAAGGCAGGGTGACCTATGGCTACACCTTC. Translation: CASQGRVTYGYTF. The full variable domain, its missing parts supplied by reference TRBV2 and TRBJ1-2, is EPEVTQTPSHQVTQMGQEVILRCVPISNHLYFYWYRQILGQKVEFLVSFYNNEISEKSEIFDDQFSVERPDGSNFTLKIRSTKLEDSAMYFCASQGRVTYGYTFGSGTRLTVV.